The 3 T cell receptor beta chains below all came from one sample that was sequenced in a study of blood T cell repertoires in COVID-19. Assay: immunoSEQ multiplex PCR; the TCRdb copy retains only in-frame clones and omits some. The profile covers roughly 210,000 clones, with roughly 80% appearing a single time and 8% to 11% taken by the ten largest. Sequencing was done on a sample of peripheral blood. The receptors were gathered from a woman of 80 years or more with COVID-19, enrolled during active disease.

The chain is built from TRBV27 and TRBJ2-5, with TRBD2 identical over 8 bases. CDR1 MNHEY and CDR2 SMNVEV come from the germline V gene (reference sequence). CDR3 length: 16 residues. V was clipped by 8 bases and J by 2 bases; unmatched bases: 13. In nucleotides, the CDR3 is TGTGCCAGCGGGTCCCTTGGGAGCGGGGGTCAAGAGACCCAGTACTTC. Translation gives CASGSLGSGGQETQYF.

This chain links TRBV24-1 with TRBJ1-1, with D possibly being TRBD1 (5 bases). V lost 2 bases and J 3 bases, leaving 18 bases between the germline ends. Germline-derived CDR1 and CDR2 are KGHDR and SFDVKD. CDR3 length equals 17 residues. DNA of the CDR3: TGTGCCACCAGTGATTCGAGTCGTACGGGGGTGGACACTGAAGCTTTCTTT. As protein: CATSDSSRTGVDTEAFF.

The chain is built from TRBV5-1 and TRBJ2-7; D is unclear. The V and J ends lost 0 bases and 2 bases respectively, with 9 bases between them. CDR1 and CDR2 (germline): SGHRS, YFSETQ. The CDR3 is made up of 14 amino acids. Here the CDR3 reads CASSLEPGTYEQYF. The CDR3 DNA is TGCGCCAGCAGCTTGGAGCCAGGTACCTACGAGCAGTACTTC.